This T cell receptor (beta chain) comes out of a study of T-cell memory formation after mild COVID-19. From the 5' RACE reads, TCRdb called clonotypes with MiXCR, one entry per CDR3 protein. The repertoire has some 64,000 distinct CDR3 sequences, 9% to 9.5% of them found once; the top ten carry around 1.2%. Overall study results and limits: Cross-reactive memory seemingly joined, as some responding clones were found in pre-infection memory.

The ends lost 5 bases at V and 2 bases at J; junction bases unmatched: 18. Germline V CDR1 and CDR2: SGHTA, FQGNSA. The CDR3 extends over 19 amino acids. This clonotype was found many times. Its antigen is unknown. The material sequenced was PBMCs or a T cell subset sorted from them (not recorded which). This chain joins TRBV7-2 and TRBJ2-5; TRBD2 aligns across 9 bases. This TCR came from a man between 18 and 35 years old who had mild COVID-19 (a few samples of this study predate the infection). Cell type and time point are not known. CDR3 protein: CASSLDGSSGVPPQETQYF. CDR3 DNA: TGTGCCAGCAGCCTAGACGGCTCTAGCGGGGTCCCCCCGCAAGAGACCCAGTACTTC.